Each of the 2 T cell receptor beta chains below was sequenced from the same sample in a study of cytomegalovirus exposure and HLA in healthy donors (dated by TCRdb to about 2017). The library was made by the immunoSEQ multiplex PCR assay. The multiplex PCR relied on a mix of 60 forward primers for TCR Vbeta segments and 13 reverse primers for TCR Jbeta segments. The clones in this table, taken by TCRdb from immuneACCESS, are in-frame only. Not every clone is retained; where verified, under half of the shortfall comes from an unresolved V gene, and the cause of the rest is unknown. This sample gives about 95,000 clones in total; roughly 79% of them show up just once. The ten largest make up 4.5% to 5% of the sample. What was sequenced was PBMCs. These TCRs come from a woman aged 40 to 49 in good health and CMV-seronegative.

The table lists this clone with a few counts. V usage is TRBV11-2 and J usage is TRBJ1-4; D remains unclear. The CDR3 is 16 residues long. V was cut by 6 bases and J by 5 bases, with 19 bases left in between. Per germline, CDR1 SGHAT and CDR2 FQNNGV. CDR3: CASRSPTADGNEKLFF. The CDR3 DNA follows: TGTGCCAGCAGATCACCAACTGCAGACGGGAATGAAAAACTGTTTTTT.

CDR3 nucleotide sequence: TGCGCCAGCAGTTCGACAGGGTTTACTGAAGCTTTCTTT. Its translation is CASSSTGFTEAFF. This chain joins TRBV10-1 and TRBJ1-1; 7 nucleotides agree with TRBD1. Germline V CDR1 and CDR2: WNHNN, SYGVQD (reference sequence). J gave up 5 bases and V 5 bases, and 5 bases lay outside the gene matches. The CDR3 covers 13 residues.